Following are 24 T cell receptor beta chains from one sample sequenced in a study of blood T cell repertoires in COVID-19 (TCRdb year 2020). The library was made by the immunoSEQ multiplex PCR assay. The table was pulled from immuneACCESS by TCRdb, which kept in-frame rearrangements only. Such tables lose some clones; where checked, under half of the loss comes from unresolved V genes, and the rest has no known cause. In all, the sample holds approximately 470,000 clones, and roughly nine tenths of those were seen once. Roughly 0.72% of the sample lies in the top ten. Input material: PBMCs or T cells enriched from blood (not recorded which). Receptor source: a woman younger than 30 who had recovered from COVID-19.

The rearrangement joins TRBV30 to TRBJ2-5, with D possibly TRBD2 on 5 matching bases. V lost 4 bases to trimming and J lost 4 bases, with 13 bases between them. CDR3 size: 13 residues. In germline, CDR1 is GTSNPN, CDR2 SVGIG (reference sequence). CDR3 protein: CAWTSGSGETQYF. The CDR3 nucleotides are TGTGCCTGGACATCGGGGAGCGGAGAGACCCAGTACTTC.

The J gene is TRBJ1-5, the V gene TRBV19; 10 nucleotides agree with TRBD1. Germline loops: CDR1 LNHDA, CDR2 SQIVND (reference sequence). This CDR3 is 13 amino acids long. V was clipped by 10 bases and J by 9 bases; unmatched bases: 9. The CDR3 sequence: CATGTGVLGPQHF. CDR3 in DNA: TGTGCCACCGGGACAGGGGTTCTAGGGCCCCAGCATTTT.

The genes are TRBV6-2 or TRBV6-3 and TRBJ1-2, with 8 nucleotides matching TRBD1. V shed 4 bases, J shed 0 bases, and the junction held 7 bases outside the gene matches. The length of the CDR3 is 16 residues. Per the germline V gene, CDR1 is MNHEY and CDR2 is SVGEGT. CDR3 loop: CASSSRDRRSNYGYTF. The CDR3 DNA sequence: TGTGCCAGCAGTTCCCGGGACAGGCGCTCTAACTATGGCTACACCTTC.

The gene calls are TRBV6-5 and TRBJ2-1, with 7 nucleotides matching TRBD1. Losses at the gene ends were 6 bases for V and 3 bases for J; bases not matched to a gene: 8. The CDR3 contains 15 residues. Per the germline V gene, CDR1 is MNHEY and CDR2 is SVGAGI. The CDR3 is CASRAPGQSYNEQFF. CDR3 in DNA: TGTGCCAGCAGGGCCCCGGGACAGAGCTACAATGAGCAGTTCTTC.

The chain is built from TRBV7-9 and TRBJ2-3; 9 bases are shared with TRBD2. CDR3 length: 17 residues. The germline V gene encodes CDR1 SEHNR and CDR2 FQNEAQ (reference sequence). V trimming: 1 base; J trimming: 5 bases; junction bases outside the gene matches: 10. DNA for the CDR3: TGTGCCAGCAGCTTAGTGGTAGCGGGGGTCGAGAGAGATACGCAGTATTTT. It translates to CASSLVVAGVERDTQYF.

The chain employs TRBV27 and TRBJ2-7, with TRBD1 identical over 9 bases. CDR3 length: 16 amino acids. Germline CDR1 MNHEY, CDR2 SMNVEV (reference sequence). The trim removed 4 bases at V and 2 bases at J, leaving 9 bases unmatched. The CDR3 loop reads CASSWLPGQGTYEQYF. The CDR3 bases are TGTGCCAGCAGTTGGTTACCGGGACAGGGTACCTACGAGCAGTACTTC.

The CDR3 DNA is TGTGCCAGCAGTCAAAGGGGCGCTGGGGCCAACGTCCTGACTTTC. Encoded protein: CASSQRGAGANVLTF. J is TRBJ2-6 and V is TRBV2, with D perhaps TRBD1 (5 bases). Germline CDR1 SNHLY, CDR2 FYNNEI. CDR3 size: 15 residues. The V gene lost 5 bases and the J gene lost 2 bases, with 10 bases spanning the gap. Based on the CDR3 plus reference TRBV2 and TRBJ2-6, the full variable domain is EPEVTQTPSHQVTQMGQEVILRCVPISNHLYFYWYRQILGQKVEFLVSFYNNEISEKSEIFDDQFSVERPDGSNFTLKIRSTKLEDSAMYFCASSQRGAGANVLTFGAGSRLTVL.

The gene calls are TRBV5-1 and TRBJ2-1, with 11 bases matching TRBD2. Germline lookup yields CDR1 SGHRS and CDR2 YFSETQ. V lost 8 bases, J lost 6 bases, and 7 bases stayed unmatched. The CDR3 extends over 14 amino acids. This chain's CDR3 is CASGSGTSGNEQFF. CDR3 bases: TGCGCCAGTGGAAGTGGGACTAGCGGCAATGAGCAGTTCTTC.

The chain employs TRBV11-2 and TRBJ1-2, with TRBD1 matching 9 bases. The CDR3 sequence is 15 residues long. Germline V CDR1 and CDR2: SGHAT, FQNNGV. V lost 5 bases, J lost 5 bases, and 9 bases stayed unmatched. DNA for the CDR3: TGTGCCAGCAGCCATGGGACAGGGAAGAAATATGGCTACACCTTC. Translated, it gives CASSHGTGKKYGYTF.

The V call is TRBV7-9, the J call TRBJ2-6; tentative D call: TRBD2 (5 bases). The CDR3 extends over 14 amino acids. CDR1 SEHNR and CDR2 FQNEAQ come from the germline V gene (reference sequence). The germline V and J ends were trimmed by 2 bases and 13 bases, with 15 bases remaining between them. The CDR3 sequence: CASSLPGTSDVLTF. In DNA, the CDR3 is TGTGCCAGCAGCTTACCCGGCACTAGTGATGTCCTGACTTTC.

This clone showed up just once. The chain employs TRBV20-1 and TRBJ2-7, with D maybe TRBD2 (5 bases). The CDR3 spans 13 residues. V gave up 3 bases and J gave up 5 bases, with 14 bases separating them. The V gene's germline CDR1 is DFQATT and CDR2 SNEGSKA (reference sequence). CDR3 sequence: CSASPESGHEQYF. The CDR3 coding sequence is TGCAGTGCTAGTCCAGAGAGCGGTCACGAGCAGTACTTC.

The V and J genes are TRBV11-2 and TRBJ1-1, with a weak D call TRBD1 (6 bases). Germline values: CDR1 SGHAT, CDR2 FQNNGV. V dropped 4 bases and J dropped 2 bases, with 17 bases sitting between them. The CDR3 is 16 residues long. The CDR3 here is CASSYPWGGANTEAFF. Written as DNA, the CDR3 is TGTGCCAGCAGCTACCCCTGGGGGGGGGCTAACACTGAAGCTTTCTTT.

V is TRBV6-5 and J is TRBJ1-6; TRBD1 aligns across 10 bases. The CDR3 extends over 16 amino acids. The trim removed 0 bases at V and 7 bases at J, leaving 3 bases unmatched. In germline, CDR1 is MNHEY, CDR2 SVGAGI. The DNA of the CDR3 is TGTGCCAGCAGTTACTCGGCGGACAGGGGGAATTCACCCCTCCACTTT. It specifies CASSYSADRGNSPLHF.

This sequence joins TRBV6-6 and TRBJ1-2, with D hard to call. The germline V and J ends were trimmed by 0 bases and 0 bases, with 8 bases remaining between them. The CDR3 extends over 15 amino acids. The germline CDR1 and CDR2 sequences are MNHNY and SVGAGI (reference sequence). CDR3 nucleotides: TGTGCCAGCAGTTACTCGAGGAATTCTAACTATGGCTACACCTTC. Translated, it gives CASSYSRNSNYGYTF.

The rearrangement joins TRBV19 to TRBJ2-3, with 7 bases fitting TRBD2. V shed 5 bases and J 3 bases; nucleotides not matched to a gene: 14. Per germline, CDR1 LNHDA and CDR2 SQIVND (reference sequence). There are 17 residues in the CDR3. The CDR3 nucleotides read TGTGCCAGTAGTTCCACCCTCTCCGGGACTAAGACAGATACGCAGTATTTT. Its translation: CASSSTLSGTKTDTQYF.

CDR3 sequence: CASSPLRGGIEQYF. In DNA, the CDR3 is TGTGCCAGCAGCCCCCTAAGAGGAGGGATTGAGCAGTACTTC. The chain carries TRBV7-2 and TRBJ2-7, with D tentatively TRBD2 (6 bases). Between the trimmed V and J ends, which lost 5 bases and 7 bases, there was a span of 18 bases. Per germline, CDR1 SGHTA and CDR2 FQGNSA. CDR3 size: 14 residues.

The J gene is TRBJ1-2, the V gene TRBV30; 7 bases match TRBD1. The germline gives CDR1 GTSNPN, CDR2 SVGIG (reference sequence). The CDR3 length is 14 residues. The V gene end was trimmed by 7 bases and the J gene end by 5 bases; junction bases not matched to a gene: 13. The CDR3 here is CAFKTGEFLYGYTF. The CDR3 bases are TGTGCCTTCAAAACAGGGGAGTTCCTTTATGGCTACACCTTC. The variable domain in full, completed from reference TRBV30 and TRBJ1-2, reads SQTIHQWPATLVQPVGSPLSLECTVEGTSNPNLYWYRQAAGRGLQLLFYSVGIGQISSEVPQNLSASRPQDRQFILSSKKLLLSDSGFYLCAFKTGEFLYGYTFGSGTRLTVV.

The chain recombines TRBV27 with TRBJ2-1; 7 positions agree with TRBD2. Germline V gene sequence: CDR1 MNHEY, CDR2 SMNVEV (reference sequence). Losses at the gene ends were 3 bases for V and 15 bases for J; bases not matched to a gene: 14. This CDR3 has 14 amino acids. CDR3 amino acids: CASSLIGLGPQMFF. As DNA, the CDR3 is TGTGCCAGCAGTTTGATAGGACTAGGGCCTCAGATGTTCTTC.

This clone was detected once. This rearrangement joins TRBV11-2 to TRBJ1-4; D remains ambiguous. Germline CDR1 and CDR2: SGHAT and FQNNGV. CDR3 length: 15 amino acids. Trimming removed 5 bases at V and 0 bases at J, with 10 bases between. The CDR3, as DNA: TGTGCCAGCAGCCCAAATAGCTCAACTAATGAAAAACTGTTTTTT. Translated, it gives CASSPNSSTNEKLFF. Combining the CDR3 with reference TRBV11-2 and TRBJ1-4 gives the whole variable domain EAGVAQSPRYKIIEKRQSVAFWCNPISGHATLYWYQQILGQGPKLLIQFQNNGVVDDSQLPKDRFSAERLKGVDSTLKIQPAKLEDSAVYLCASSPNSSTNEKLFFGSGTQLSVL.

V and J are TRBV6-4 and TRBJ1-2, with 9 bases aligning to TRBD1. Per the germline V gene, CDR1 is MRHNA and CDR2 is SNTAGT. J gave up 3 bases and V 4 bases, and 3 bases lay outside the gene matches. The CDR3 extends over 14 amino acids. The CDR3 nucleotides read TGTGCCAGCAGTGGGAGGACAGGGGACTATGGCTACACCTTC. Protein: CASSGRTGDYGYTF.

The chain joins TRBV5-1 to TRBJ1-5, with D perhaps matching TRBD1 (6 bases). Trimming removed 4 bases at V and 7 bases at J, with 18 bases between. Germline V gives CDR1 SGHRS, CDR2 YFSETQ. This CDR3 has 15 residues. CDR3 sequence: CASSMEGGLEQPQHF. CDR3 nucleotides: TGCGCCAGCAGCATGGAGGGGGGGCTGGAGCAGCCCCAGCATTTT.

This sequence joins TRBV14 and TRBJ1-1; TRBD1 is a possible D gene (6 bases). Trimming left V 3 bases short and J 0 bases short, with 11 bases between. The CDR3 is made up of 15 amino acids. The germline gives CDR1 SGHDN, CDR2 FVKESK. Written as DNA, the CDR3 is TGTGCCAGCAGCCAGAGGGGGAACATGAACACTGAAGCTTTCTTT. This encodes CASSQRGNMNTEAFF.

The chain combines TRBV12-5 with TRBJ1-5; the D is unclear. The ends were cut back, 7 bases at V and 0 bases at J, with 13 bases in the middle. Germline V gene sequence: CDR1 LGHNT, CDR2 FRNRAP. This CDR3 spans 15 amino acids. CDR3 sequence (DNA): TGTGCTAGTGCCCCCAACTTTTTTAGCAATCAGCCCCAGCATTTT. This sequence encodes CASAPNFFSNQPQHF.

Comment on this clone: An end of the junction does not agree with germline; a read error may underlie this. The V call is TRBV11-2, the J call TRBJ1-2; D gene unclear. The CDR3 spans 12 residues. Germline V gives CDR1 SGHAT, CDR2 FQNNGV. Here the CDR3 reads CASSLEGGSLCF. The CDR3 bases are TGTGCCAGCAGCTTAGAAGGCGGCAGCCTTTGCTTC.